The 29 T cell receptor beta chains below were found in one sample sequenced in a study of breast tumors, draining lymph nodes, adjacent tissues. TCRdb passed the multiplex PCR reads through MiXCR, listing each CDR3 protein once. The top ten hold 2.5% to 3% of the sample, which has approximately 130,000 distinct CDR3 sequences, around 22% seen once. Samples came from axillary lymph nodes draining the breast cancer. Specimen: axillary lymph node tissue. The receptors here all came from a female donor with breast cancer. Some clones in this sample may be carry-over from other donors' samples.

This clonotype counts as medium-sized. The chain recombines TRBV5-1 with TRBJ2-3; 7 positions match TRBD1. V dropped 0 bases and J dropped 8; count of bases not matched to a gene: 9. The CDR3 runs to 15 residues. Germline-derived CDR1 and CDR2 are SGHRS and YFSETQ. The CDR3 protein is CASSLGTGSLSTQYF. Written as DNA, the CDR3 is TGCGCCAGCAGCTTGGGGACAGGTTCCCTTAGTACGCAGTATTTT. Combining the CDR3 with reference TRBV5-1 and TRBJ2-3 gives the whole variable domain KAGVTQTPRYLIKTRGQQVTLSCSPISGHRSVSWYQQTPGQGLQFLFEYFSETQRNKGNFPGRFSGRQFSNSRSEMNVSTLELGDSALYLCASSLGTGSLSTQYFGPGTRLTVL.

This clonotype occurred many times. The chain recombines TRBV5-1 with TRBJ1-2; 7 bases are shared with TRBD1. Germline V CDR1 and CDR2: SGHRS, YFSETQ. Losses at the gene ends were 1 base for V and 6 bases for J; bases not matched to a gene: 0. The CDR3 is 12 residues long. In DNA, the CDR3 is TGCGCCAGCAGCTTGCAGGGGGATGGCTACACCTTC. This gives the protein CASSLQGDGYTF.

This chain uses TRBV3-1 with TRBJ2-5, with 14 bases aligning to TRBD2. J was trimmed by 9 bases and V by 1 base; bases with no gene match: 4. Germline CDR1 and CDR2: LGHDT and YNNKEL (reference sequence). The CDR3 loop spans 15 amino acids. The CDR3 sequence is CASSQGLAGGEAQYF. The CDR3 nucleotides are TGTGCCAGCAGCCAAGGACTAGCGGGAGGGGAGGCCCAGTACTTC.

Worth noting for this clonotype: A read error may explain this, as a much larger clone is one base away. DNA for the CDR3: TGTGCCGGCAGCCAATCCCCCGGGGGTACGCAGTATTTT. It codes for CAGSQSPGGTQYF. The chain links TRBV14 to TRBJ2-3, with D possibly TRBD2 on 6 matching bases. The CDR3 sequence is 13 residues long. Germline V CDR1 and CDR2: SGHDN, FVKESK.

A note on this clonotype: The CDR3 does not close with the conserved phenylalanine or tryptophan, likely indicating a read error. The gene calls are TRBV6-5 and TRBJ2-2; D is unresolved. The CDR3 loop spans 17 amino acids. CDR1 is MNHEY, CDR2 SVGAGI, per germline. Trimming removed 0 bases from V and 1 base from J, with 12 bases in between. The CDR3 spells CASSYSILGMNTGELFS. DNA for the CDR3: TGTGCCAGCAGTTACTCGATATTGGGGATGAACACCGGGGAGCTGTTTTCT.

Many counts were recorded for this clonotype. The V and J genes are TRBV12-3 or TRBV12-4 and TRBJ2-1, with D tentatively TRBD2 (5 bases). V lost 2 bases and J 0 bases, leaving 8 bases between the germline ends. This CDR3 region has 15 residues. CDR3 loop: CASSLNGGSYNEQFF. The CDR3 DNA is TGTGCCAGCAGTTTAAACGGAGGCTCCTACAATGAGCAGTTCTTC.

With respect to this clonotype: This may be a read error: a much more frequent sequence differs by one nucleotide. V gene TRBV7-2 combines with J gene TRBJ2-2; 7 positions agree with TRBD2. The V gene's germline CDR1 is SGHTA and CDR2 FQGNSA. The CDR3 sequence is 16 residues long. This chain's CDR3 is CASSVTSASNTGGLFF. For the CDR3, the DNA is TGTGCCAGCAGCGTCACTAGCGCCTCGAACACCGGGGGGCTGTTTTTT.

The rearrangement uses TRBV29-1 and TRBJ2-1; no clear D. Trimming removed 5 bases from V and 8 bases from J, with 16 bases in between. Germline V gives CDR1 SQVTM, CDR2 ANQGSEA. This CDR3 contains 13 residues. The CDR3 DNA sequence: TGCAGCGTTCAACCGACGGATAGACATGAGCAGTTCTTC. This gives the protein CSVQPTDRHEQFF.

This chain uses TRBV7-9 with TRBJ2-1, with 7 bases lining up with TRBD2. The CDR3 loop spans 14 amino acids. Germline CDR1 reads SEHNR; CDR2 reads FQNEAQ (reference sequence). The trim removed 3 bases at V and 6 bases at J, leaving 5 bases unmatched. CDR3 bases: TGTGCCAGCAGCTTCGGGACTAAACTCAATGAGCAGTTCTTC. Protein sequence: CASSFGTKLNEQFF.

This clonotype was recorded many times. J is TRBJ2-7 and V is TRBV24-1; D might be TRBD2 (7 bases). V was trimmed by 4 bases and J by 5 bases, leaving 11 bases between them. CDR1 is KGHDR and CDR2 is SFDVKD in the germline V gene. The CDR3 has 13 amino acids. In DNA, the CDR3 is TGTGCCACCAGTGAGGGGGGGCCAAACGAGCAGTACTTC. Translation: CATSEGGPNEQYF.

The table lists this clonotype with many counts. The CDR3 DNA is TGTGCCAGCAGCGAGGACAGGGGACAAGAGACCCAGTACTTC. Translated, it gives CASSEDRGQETQYF. The J gene is TRBJ2-5, the V gene TRBV9; 9 bases match TRBD1. The J segment lost 2 bases and the V segment lost 3 bases, leaving 2 bases of the junction unmatched. The length of the CDR3 is 14 residues. Germline CDR1 is SGDLS and CDR2 is YYNGEE.

This clonotype came up many times. In DNA, the CDR3 is TGTGCCAGTAGACCTCAGGGGGCCGGGCAGCCCCAGCATTTT. Residues: CASRPQGAGQPQHF. This chain links TRBV28 with TRBJ1-5; 8 bases align to TRBD1. V lost 9 bases and J lost 7; bases outside the gene matches: 11. The CDR3 runs 14 residues. In germline, CDR1 is MDHEN, CDR2 SYDVKM. The whole variable domain, filled in from reference TRBV28 and TRBJ1-5, reads DVKVTQSSRYLVKRTGEKVFLECVQDMDHENMFWYRQDPGLGLRLIYFSYDVKMKEKGDIPEGYSVSREKKERFSLILESASTNQTSMYLCASRPQGAGQPQHFGDGTRLSIL.

There are many counts of this clonotype. This chain links TRBV5-6 with TRBJ2-5; maybe TRBD1 (5 bases). The V gene's germline CDR1 is SGHDT and CDR2 YYEEEE. The V end was cut by 0 bases, the J end by 7 bases, with 13 bases between. The CDR3 is 14 amino acids. The CDR3: CASSLDQGTGTQYF. CDR3 nucleotide sequence: TGTGCCAGCAGCTTGGATCAGGGTACCGGGACCCAGTACTTC.

This chain joins TRBV7-8 and TRBJ1-2; the D gene is possibly TRBD1 (6 bases). This CDR3 comprises 15 residues. The V gene lost 0 bases and the J gene lost 8 bases, with 16 bases spanning the gap. Germline values: CDR1 SGHVS, CDR2 FQNEAQ. CDR3 sequence (DNA): TGTGCCAGCAGCTTAGCGAGTTCGACAGGCTGGGGCTACACCTTC. This translates into CASSLASSTGWGYTF.

This clonotype was detected ten times or more. The chain couples TRBV15 to TRBJ1-5; D is perhaps TRBD1 (6 bases). The CDR3 is 15 residues long. The germline V and J ends were trimmed by 0 bases and 7 bases, with 13 bases remaining between them. CDR1 and CDR2 (germline): LNHNV, YYDKDF (reference sequence). The CDR3 DNA sequence: TGTGCCACCAGCAGAGACGGGACACGGGAGCAGCCCCAGCATTTT. This sequence encodes CATSRDGTREQPQHF. Combining the CDR3 with reference TRBV15 and TRBJ1-5 gives the whole variable domain DAMVIQNPRYQVTQFGKPVTLSCSQTLNHNVMYWYQQKSSQAPKLLFHYYDKDFNNEADTPDNFQSRRPNTSFCFLDIRSPGLGDTAMYLCATSRDGTREQPQHFGDGTRLSIL.

This clonotype was seen many times. J is TRBJ2-1 and V is TRBV14; D is unresolved. CDR1 and CDR2 (germline): SGHDN, FVKESK. V was clipped by 4 bases and J by 8 bases, with 12 bases between them. This CDR3 has 13 residues. The CDR3 sequence: CASSPSPRYEQFF. The CDR3 coding sequence is TGTGCCAGCAGCCCCTCTCCCCGATATGAGCAGTTCTTC.

In this sample, this clonotype turned up many times. The CDR3 region has the DNA TGTGCCAGCAGCTTATGGGCCGAGCAGTTCTTC. Amino acids: CASSLWAEQFF. The chain joins TRBV7-2 to TRBJ2-1, with D unclear. Germline values: CDR1 SGHTA, CDR2 FQGNSA. This CDR3 has 11 residues. V was trimmed by 2 bases and J by 10 bases, leaving 6 bases between them.

This clonotype was seen ten or more times. This rearrangement joins TRBV11-2 to TRBJ2-5, with a tentative D call TRBD2 (6 bases). This CDR3 spans 15 amino acids. Germline V lookup: CDR1 SGHAT, CDR2 FQNNGV. Deletions cut 7 bases from V and 5 bases from J, with 20 bases between. The CDR3 region has the DNA TGTGCCAGCATGTGGAGGGGTTACGGAGGGGAGACCCAGTACTTC. It encodes CASMWRGYGGETQYF.

This clonotype was detected many times. The V call is TRBV9, the J call TRBJ2-6; the D is unclear. The germline V gene has CDR1 SGDLS and CDR2 YYNGEE. V lost 0 bases, J lost 2 bases, and 6 bases lay in between. The CDR3 is 15 amino acids. The CDR3 sequence is CASSVAATGANVLTF. CDR3 DNA sequence: TGTGCCAGCAGCGTAGCAGCGACTGGGGCCAACGTCCTGACTTTC. The full variable domain, with the rest looked up from reference TRBV9 and TRBJ2-6, is DSGVTQTPKHLITATGQRVTLRCSPRSGDLSVYWYQQSLDQGLQFLIQYYNGEERAKGNILERFSAQQFPDLHSELNLSSLELGDSALYFCASSVAATGANVLTFGAGSRLTVL.

As regards this clonotype: Its ends do not fully match the called genes, so a read error is possible. The chain recombines TRBV3-1 with TRBJ2-3; 11 bases fit TRBD2. Germline loops: CDR1 LGHDT, CDR2 YNNKEL (reference sequence). The CDR3 is 16 residues long. DNA of the CDR3: TGTGCCAGCGGCCAACAACTAGCGGGAGCAGCAGATACGCAGTATTTT. Encoded protein: CASGQQLAGAADTQYF.

As concerns this clonotype: A much larger clone is a single base away; this may be a read error. This chain joins TRBV4-3 and TRBJ1-3; D is unresolved. This CDR3 region has 14 residues. V shed 0 bases and J shed 8 bases, with 11 bases lying between them. CDR1 is LGHNA and CDR2 is YSLEER in the germline V gene. The CDR3 region is CASSQDRGGDTIYF. Here the CDR3 DNA reads TGCGCCAGCAGCCAAGATAGAGGAGGAGACACCATATATTTT.

This clonotype was observed many times. The chain couples TRBV7-8 to TRBJ1-4; 8 bases are a match to TRBD1. This CDR3 spans 14 amino acids. Germline V CDR1 and CDR2: SGHVS, FQNEAQ. Trimming took 2 bases from V and 7 from J; bases not matched to a gene: 3. For the CDR3, the DNA is TGTGCCAGCAGCTTACAGGGGGCGGGTGAAAAACTGTTTTTT. It codes for CASSLQGAGEKLFF.

This clonotype was seen ten or more times. The chain links TRBV14 to TRBJ2-3; the match to TRBD2 covers 7 bases. V shed 4 bases, J shed 0 bases, and the junction held 7 bases outside the gene matches. The V gene's germline CDR1 is SGHDN and CDR2 FVKESK. The CDR3 consists of 16 residues. The CDR3 region has the DNA TGTGCCAGCAGCCTGACTAGCAGAACTAGCACAGATACGCAGTATTTT. Protein product: CASSLTSRTSTDTQYF.

This clonotype showed up many times. The chain couples TRBV20-1 to TRBJ2-3; TRBD2 might be the D (6 bases). Germline V lookup: CDR1 DFQATT, CDR2 SNEGSKA (reference sequence). The CDR3 is made up of 14 amino acids. Trimming took off 3 bases at V and 1 base at J, with 11 bases between the two ends. The CDR3 DNA reads TGCAGTGCTAGCAGGGCGGGGCGCACAGATACGCAGTATTTT. Translated: CSASRAGRTDTQYF.

This clonotype has a count of ten or more. V gene TRBV6-2 or TRBV6-3 combines with J gene TRBJ2-1; a weak D match, TRBD1 (6 bases). This CDR3 is built from 15 residues. V was shortened by 7 bases and J by 3 bases, with 16 bases between the two germline ends. Per the germline V gene, CDR1 is MNHEY and CDR2 is SVGEGT. The CDR3 bases are TGTGCCAGCACCCCTAGGGGGAGTTACTACAATGAGCAGTTCTTC. Protein sequence: CASTPRGSYYNEQFF.

This clonotype was detected many times. The J gene is TRBJ2-3, the V gene TRBV4-3, with D unresolved. The V gene's germline CDR1 is LGHNA and CDR2 YSLEER. The CDR3 covers 13 residues. Trimming took 0 bases from V and 5 from J, leaving 6 bases between them. The CDR3 nucleotides are TGCGCCAGCAGCCAAGATTTCGGAGATACGCAGTATTTT. This translates into CASSQDFGDTQYF.

This clonotype was picked up many times. The chain carries TRBV7-9 and TRBJ1-2; D gene ambiguous. Germline V gives CDR1 SEHNR, CDR2 FQNEAQ (reference sequence). The CDR3 spans 14 residues. V was trimmed by 1 base and J by 4 bases, leaving 10 bases between them. CDR3 in DNA: TGTGCCAGCAGCTTAGGGGCAGCCTCCTATGGCTACACCTTC. This gives the protein CASSLGAASYGYTF.

The V and J genes are TRBV5-1 and TRBJ2-3; D is possibly TRBD2 (6 bases). V lost 0 bases to trimming and J lost 2 bases, with 10 bases between them. The CDR3 sequence is 15 residues long. Per the germline V gene, CDR1 is SGHRS and CDR2 is YFSETQ. This CDR3 reads CASSLARDHTDTQYF. DNA for the CDR3: TGCGCCAGCAGCTTGGCGCGGGACCACACAGATACGCAGTATTTT.

This clonotype was seen ten or more times. The chain employs TRBV2 and TRBJ2-7; TRBD2 aligns across 9 bases. The V and J ends lost 5 bases and 5 bases, in that order; junction bases with no gene match: 7. The germline CDR1 and CDR2 sequences are SNHLY and FYNNEI. The CDR3 consists of 14 residues. CDR3 in DNA: TGTGCCAGCAGTCTTAGCGGGAGATCGGACGAGCAGTACTTC. Encoded protein: CASSLSGRSDEQYF.